These 23 T cell receptor beta chains came from one sample sequenced in a study of sequential checkpoint blockade in melanoma. Sequenced by immunoSEQ multiplex PCR; TCRdb stores in-frame clones only, minus some. In the table there are about 5,500 clones, 39% of which are singletons. The treatment was: randomized to nivolumab then ipilimumab (arm A) or the reverse (arm B). The input for sequencing was tumor tissue (inferred from file names), taken from a patient given nivolumab and ipilimumab in sequence. Receptors were obtained from a human donor with melanoma.

This clone is medium-sized (0.01 to 0.1%) within its sample. The chain has TRBV6-8 and TRBJ1-1; D is uncertain. The V gene lost 7 bases and the J gene lost 5 bases, with 20 bases spanning the gap. Germline CDR1 reads MNHGY; CDR2 reads SAAAGT. The CDR3 sequence is 15 residues long. CDR3 protein: CASTELRPRLTEAFF. The CDR3 coding sequence is TGTGCCAGCACCGAACTCAGACCCAGGCTTACTGAAGCTTTCTTT.

The chain carries TRBV11-3 and TRBJ1-5; D unclear. The V gene's germline CDR1 is SGHNT and CDR2 YENEEA. The CDR3 spans 17 residues. V was clipped by 2 bases and J by 7 bases, with 21 bases between them. CDR3 in amino acids: CASSLSFKGFGIQPQHF. The CDR3 DNA reads TGTGCCAGCAGCTTATCATTTAAGGGATTCGGCATCCAGCCCCAGCATTTT.

The table lists this clone with a count of one. The V call is TRBV28, the J call TRBJ1-2, with a tentative D call TRBD1 (5 bases). This CDR3 spans 13 amino acids. The ends were cut back, 5 bases at V and 3 bases at J, with 10 bases in the middle. Germline-derived CDR1 and CDR2 are MDHEN and SYDVKM. Here the CDR3 DNA reads TGTGCCAGCAGTAATGGGGGTTACTATGGCTACACCTTC. Residues: CASSNGGYYGYTF.

The rearrangement uses TRBV18 and TRBJ2-3, with 10 positions matching TRBD2. This CDR3 contains 15 residues. V lost 3 bases to trimming and J lost 1 base; unmatched junction nucleotides: 1. The germline V gene encodes CDR1 KGHSH and CDR2 LQKENI. The CDR3 region has the DNA TGTGCCAGCTCACCGGGGACTAGCGGCACAGATACGCAGTATTTT. Protein product: CASSPGTSGTDTQYF.

CDR3 in amino acids: CAISEEGTGVYEQYF. Incomplete CDR3 DNA: TGTGCCATCAGTGAGGAAGGGACAGGCGTATACGAGCAGTAC. The chain couples TRBV10-3 to TRBJ2-7, with 8 positions matching TRBD1. Coverage ceases 1 residue before the CDR3 finishes, and the germline J gene fills in the end. There are 15 residues in the CDR3. V shed 2 bases, J shed 4 bases, and the junction held 7 bases outside the gene matches. Germline values: CDR1 ENHRY, CDR2 SYGVKD.

This clone was counted a few times. J is TRBJ2-7 and V is TRBV6-7; possibly TRBD2 for D (5 bases). TRBV6-7 is recorded as an ORF, its role being uncertain. V was trimmed by 8 bases and J by 0 bases, leaving 11 bases between them. This CDR3 contains 13 residues. This CDR3 is CASAGGLSYEQYF. The CDR3 DNA reads as TGTGCCAGCGCCGGTGGACTCTCCTACGAGCAGTACTTC.

This clone has more than one count but fewer than ten. The rearrangement joins TRBV6-1 to TRBJ2-2, with unresolved D. Trimming shortened V by 1 base and J by 11 bases, and 17 bases separated the two germline ends. This CDR3 is built from 15 residues. CDR1 and CDR2 (germline): MNHNS, SASEGT. CDR3 DNA: TGTGCCAGCAGTGAAGGGGTTGGATTGTTGATCGAGCTGTTTTTT. Protein: CASSEGVGLLIELFF.

This clone was counted many times. CDR3 region: CASSVISSASGRNEQYF. The CDR3, as DNA: TGTGCCAGCAGCGTTATCAGTTCGGCTAGCGGGAGGAACGAGCAGTACTTC. V and J are TRBV7-6 and TRBJ2-7; TRBD2 agrees at 11 bases. Germline V gene sequence: CDR1 SGHVS, CDR2 FNYEAQ. This CDR3 is 17 amino acids long. V gave up 5 bases and J gave up 5 bases; unmatched junction bases: 14.

DNA of the CDR3: TGTGCCAGCAACCGCATGGGTCAGGACGAGCAGTACTTC. This encodes CASNRMGQDEQYF. This sequence joins TRBV12-5 and TRBJ2-7; D ambiguous. This CDR3 is built from 13 residues. In germline, CDR1 is LGHNT, CDR2 FRNRAP.

The gene calls are TRBV7-1 and TRBJ2-7; D is unresolved. TRBV7-1 is annotated as an ORF whose role is uncertain. The CDR3 spans 13 residues. Trimming cost V 5 bases and J 2 bases, with 10 bases left between them. This CDR3 is CASSVAATYEQYF. For the CDR3, the DNA is TGTGCCAGCAGCGTTGCAGCTACCTACGAGCAGTACTTC.

The chain employs TRBV6-1 and TRBJ2-1, with D maybe TRBD2 (6 bases). This CDR3 comprises 18 residues. Per germline, CDR1 MNHNS and CDR2 SASEGT. The V end lost 1 base, the J end lost 5 bases, and 21 bases lay between the germline ends. CDR3 sequence: CASSEGPGRSGYNNEQFF. CDR3 nucleotide sequence: TGTGCCAGCAGTGAAGGACCTGGGAGGAGCGGATATAACAATGAGCAGTTCTTC.

This clone occurred many times. This chain links TRBV11-3 with TRBJ2-1; 7 nucleotides match TRBD2. V lost 3 bases, J lost 6 bases, and 5 bases stayed unmatched. The CDR3 runs to 14 residues. The germline V gene has CDR1 SGHNT and CDR2 YENEEA. The CDR3 nucleotides read TGTGCCAGCAGCTTCGGGGGGACGGTCAATGAGCAGTTCTTC. It encodes CASSFGGTVNEQFF.

The V gene is TRBV6-1, the J gene TRBJ2-2; D may be TRBD1 or TRBD2 (6 bases each). CDR1 is MNHNS, CDR2 SASEGT, per germline. V was shortened by 1 base and J by 0 bases, with 12 bases between the two germline ends. This CDR3 has 17 residues. The CDR3, as DNA: TGTGCCAGCAGTGAAGTTTGGGGGGCCGCGAACACCGGGGAGCTGTTTTTT. The encoded protein is CASSEVWGAANTGELFF.

The chain carries TRBV18 and TRBJ1-6; D ambiguous. From germline, CDR1 is KGHSH and CDR2 LQKENI. Between the trimmed V and J ends, which lost 3 bases and 7 bases, there was a span of 7 bases. There are 13 residues in the CDR3. The CDR3 region has the DNA TGTGCCAGCTCACCGGACCCGAATTCACCCCTCCACTTT. Its protein is CASSPDPNSPLHF.

This clone has a handful of counts. V gene TRBV2 combines with J gene TRBJ2-3; D is uncertain. The CDR3 loop spans 14 amino acids. Germline CDR1 and CDR2: SNHLY and FYNNEI. Deletions cut 2 bases from V and 0 bases from J, with 6 bases between. The CDR3 region has the DNA TGTGCCAGCAGTGAAACCAGTAGCACAGATACGCAGTATTTT. Its translation: CASSETSSTDTQYF.

This sequence joins TRBV11-3 and TRBJ1-1; 7 bases agree with TRBD1. This CDR3 has 14 residues. V trimming: 5 bases; J trimming: 4 bases; junction bases outside the gene matches: 7. CDR1 SGHNT and CDR2 YENEEA come from the germline V gene. The CDR3 here is CASSETGYLTEAFF. The CDR3, as DNA: TGTGCCAGCAGCGAGACAGGGTACCTCACTGAAGCTTTCTTT.

This rearrangement joins TRBV4-1 to TRBJ2-4; TRBD2 matches 10 bases. Trimming at V came to 2 bases and at J to 5 bases, leaving 9 bases not matched to a gene. Germline CDR1 and CDR2: MGHRA and YSYEKL. There are 17 residues in the CDR3. CDR3: CASSQFSGRANQNIQYF. The CDR3 nucleotides read TGCGCCAGCAGCCAATTCAGCGGGAGGGCCAACCAAAACATTCAGTACTTC.

The chain combines TRBV18 with TRBJ1-1; D unclear. The CDR3 covers 13 residues. Trimming cost V 6 bases and J 0 bases, with 8 bases left between them. Germline V CDR1 and CDR2: KGHSH, LQKENI. The CDR3 bases are TGTGCCAGCTCCCGTGACTTGAACACTGAAGCTTTCTTT. As protein: CASSRDLNTEAFF.

This chain connects TRBV7-5 to TRBJ1-4. TRBV7-5 is listed as a pseudogene. The CDR3 runs 15 residues. The CDR3 spells CASSPPGATNEKLFF. The CDR3 coding sequence is TGTGCCAGCAGCCCTCCGGGGGCTACTAATGAAAAACTGTTTTTT.

The chain has TRBV19 and TRBJ2-3, with a tentative D call TRBD2 (5 bases). The germline gives CDR1 LNHDA, CDR2 SQIVND (reference sequence). Trimming left V 6 bases short and J 3 bases short, with 16 bases between. The length of the CDR3 is 15 residues. The CDR3 region is CASSAVLAGTDTQYF. The DNA for the CDR3 is TGTGCCAGTAGCGCAGTTCTAGCTGGAACAGATACGCAGTATTTT.

The V and J genes are TRBV10-3 and TRBJ2-3, with no clear D. The CDR3 contains 14 residues. The germline V and J ends were trimmed by 0 bases and 10 bases, with 14 bases remaining between them. The V gene's germline CDR1 is ENHRY and CDR2 SYGVKD. CDR3 DNA sequence: TGTGCCATCAGTGAGTCGGGCTCAACTACAGCGCAGTATTTT. Residues: CAISESGSTTAQYF.

The chain is built from TRBV25-1 and TRBJ2-7; D is unclear. The germline V gene encodes CDR1 MGHDK and CDR2 SYGVNS. V gave up 2 bases and J gave up 2 bases, with 10 bases separating them. The CDR3 is 14 residues long. The CDR3 region has the DNA TGTGCCAGCAGTGAAAACGCGGTCCCCTACGAGCAGTACTTC. Protein: CASSENAVPYEQYF.

The gene calls are TRBV6-8 and TRBJ1-2, with a weak D call TRBD1 (5 bases). V lost 5 bases, J lost 2 bases, and 9 bases lay in between. Germline V gene data show CDR1 as MNHGY and CDR2 as SAAAGT. The CDR3 loop spans 13 amino acids. As DNA, the CDR3 is TGTGCCAGCAGTATTTCAGGGAACTATGGCTACACCTTC. It encodes CASSISGNYGYTF.